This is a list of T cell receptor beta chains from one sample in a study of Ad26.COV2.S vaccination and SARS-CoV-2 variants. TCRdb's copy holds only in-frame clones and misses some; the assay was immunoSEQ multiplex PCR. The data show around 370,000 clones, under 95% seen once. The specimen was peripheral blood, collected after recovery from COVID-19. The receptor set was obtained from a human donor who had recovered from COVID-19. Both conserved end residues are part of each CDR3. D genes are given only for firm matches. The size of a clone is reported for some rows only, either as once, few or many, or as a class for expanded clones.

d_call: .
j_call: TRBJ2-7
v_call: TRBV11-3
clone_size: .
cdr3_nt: TGTGCCAGCAGCAAGGAGGGCGAAGGGTACGAGCAGTACTTC
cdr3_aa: CASSKEGEGYEQYF

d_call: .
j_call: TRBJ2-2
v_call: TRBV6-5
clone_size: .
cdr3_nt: TGTGCCAGCAGTTACGCCTCGGTCACCGGGGAGCTGTTTTTT
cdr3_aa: CASSYASVTGELFF

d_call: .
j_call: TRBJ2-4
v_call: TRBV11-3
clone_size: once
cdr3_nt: TGTGCCAGCAGCAAAGGGGGGACAGCGGTAGGGGCCATTCAGTACTTC
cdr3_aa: CASSKGGTAVGAIQYF

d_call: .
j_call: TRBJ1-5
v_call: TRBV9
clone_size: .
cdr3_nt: TGTGCCAGCAGCGTAGGAAGCCAGGGTGGCCAGCCCCAGCATTTT
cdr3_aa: CASSVGSQGGQPQHF

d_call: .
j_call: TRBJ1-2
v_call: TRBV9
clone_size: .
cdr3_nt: TGTGCCAGTACCCCAGGGGAAGACTATGGCTACACCTTC
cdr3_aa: CASTPGEDYGYTF

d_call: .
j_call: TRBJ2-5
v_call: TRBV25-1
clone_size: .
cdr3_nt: TGTGCCAGCAGTGAATCTAGAGGGGGGAAGACCCAGTACTTC
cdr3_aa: CASSESRGGKTQYF

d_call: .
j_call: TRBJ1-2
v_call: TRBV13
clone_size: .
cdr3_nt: TGTGCCAGCAGCTTAGGGACAGCGGATGGCTACACCTTC
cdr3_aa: CASSLGTADGYTF

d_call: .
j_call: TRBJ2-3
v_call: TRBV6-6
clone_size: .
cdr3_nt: TGTGCCAGCAGGGGCGAGGGTAGTGAGTTAGATACGCAGTATTTT
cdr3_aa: CASRGEGSELDTQYF

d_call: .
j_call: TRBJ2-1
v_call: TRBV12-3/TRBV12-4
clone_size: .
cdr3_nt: TGTGCCAGCAGTTTGAATCCGGGCAATGAGCAGTTCTTC
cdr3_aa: CASSLNPGNEQFF

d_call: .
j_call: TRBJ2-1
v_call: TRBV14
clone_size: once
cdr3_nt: TGTGCCAGCAGCCAAGACCTGGGGAGGGGGGCACGCTTCTACAATGAGCAGTTCTTC
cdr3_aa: CASSQDLGRGARFYNEQFF

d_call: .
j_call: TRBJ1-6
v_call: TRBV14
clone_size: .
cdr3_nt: TGTGCCAGCAGCCACAGCAATTCACCCCTCCACTTT
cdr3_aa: CASSHSNSPLHF

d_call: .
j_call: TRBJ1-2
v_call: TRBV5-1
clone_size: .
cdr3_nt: TGCGCCAGCAGCTTGGCGGACAACTCTAACTATGGCTACACCTTC
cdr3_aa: CASSLADNSNYGYTF

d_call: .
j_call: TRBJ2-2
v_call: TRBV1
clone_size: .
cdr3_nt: TGCACCAGCAGCCCCGGGGACGGGGGGGAGAACACCGGGGAGCTGTTTTTT
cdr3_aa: CTSSPGDGGENTGELFF

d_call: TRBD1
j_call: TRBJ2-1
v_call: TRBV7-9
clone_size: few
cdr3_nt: TGTGCCAGCAGCTTAGTTCACAGGGGGGCTGAGCAGTTCTTC
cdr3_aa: CASSLVHRGAEQFF

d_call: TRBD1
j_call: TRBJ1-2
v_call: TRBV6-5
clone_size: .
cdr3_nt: TGTGCCACCTCCCGTTATGGACAGGGGAACTATGGCTACACCTTC
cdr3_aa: CATSRYGQGNYGYTF

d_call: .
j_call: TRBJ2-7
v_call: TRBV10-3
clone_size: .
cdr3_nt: TGTGCCACCCATTCAGGAGGGGTGTACGAGCAGTACTTC
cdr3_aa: CATHSGGVYEQYF

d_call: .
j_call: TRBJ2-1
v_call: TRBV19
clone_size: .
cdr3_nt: TGTGCCAGTACCCGGGACGGCCGATATAGTAATGAGCAGTTCTTC
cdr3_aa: CASTRDGRYSNEQFF

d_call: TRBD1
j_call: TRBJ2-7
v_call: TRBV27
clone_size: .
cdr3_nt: TGTGCCAGCAGTTTCGGGACAGGGGGAAACTACGAGCAGTACTTC
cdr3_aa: CASSFGTGGNYEQYF

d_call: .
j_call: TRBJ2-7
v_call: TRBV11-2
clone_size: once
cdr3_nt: TGTGCCAGCAGCCCAGAAGGTGACGGACCCTACGAGCAGTACTTC
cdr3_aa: CASSPEGDGPYEQYF

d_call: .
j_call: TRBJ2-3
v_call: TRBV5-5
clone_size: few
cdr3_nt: TGTGCCAGCAGCGGGTCGTGGGGGAGCACAGATACGCAGTATTTT
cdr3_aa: CASSGSWGSTDTQYF

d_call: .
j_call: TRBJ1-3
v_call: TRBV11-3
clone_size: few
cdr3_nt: TGTGCCAGCAGCTTTCTGGGCACCGCGGGCACCATATATTTT
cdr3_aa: CASSFLGTAGTIYF

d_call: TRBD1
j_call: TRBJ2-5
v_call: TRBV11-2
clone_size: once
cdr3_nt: TGTGCCAGCAGCTTGCGACAGGGTAAACAAGAGACCCAGTACTTC
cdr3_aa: CASSLRQGKQETQYF

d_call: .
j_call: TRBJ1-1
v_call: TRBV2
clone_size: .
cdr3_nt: TGTGCCAGCAGTGCCCGGACCAACACTGAAGCTTTCTTT
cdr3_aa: CASSARTNTEAFF

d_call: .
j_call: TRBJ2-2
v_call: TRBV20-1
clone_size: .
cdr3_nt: TGCAGTGAGGAAGTTAACGGGGAGCTGTTTTTT
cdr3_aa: CSEEVNGELFF

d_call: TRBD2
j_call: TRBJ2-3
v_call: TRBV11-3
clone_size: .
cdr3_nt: TGTGCCAGCAGCCCCGGCGGGGGGAGCACAGATACGCAGTATTTT
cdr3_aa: CASSPGGGSTDTQYF

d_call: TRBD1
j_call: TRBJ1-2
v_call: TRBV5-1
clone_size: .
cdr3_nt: TGCGCCAGCAGACCCGGGACAGGGGCATTAGGTGGCTACACCTTC
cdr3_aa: CASRPGTGALGGYTF

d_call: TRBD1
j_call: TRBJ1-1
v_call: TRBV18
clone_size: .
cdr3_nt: TGTGCCACCACATCCCGGGACAGCATTCTGAACACTGAAGCTTTCTTT
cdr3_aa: CATTSRDSILNTEAFF

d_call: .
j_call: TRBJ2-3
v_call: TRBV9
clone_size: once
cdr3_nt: TGTGCCAGCAGCTCAGACGTCTCGCAGTATTTT
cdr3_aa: CASSSDVSQYF

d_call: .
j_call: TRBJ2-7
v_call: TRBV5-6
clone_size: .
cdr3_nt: TGTGCCAGCAGCTCGGACGTTACCTACGAGCAGTACTTC
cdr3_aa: CASSSDVTYEQYF

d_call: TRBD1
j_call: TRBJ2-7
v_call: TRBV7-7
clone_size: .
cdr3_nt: TGTGCTAGCAGCAGGGGGGGACAGGGCTACGAGCAGTACTTC
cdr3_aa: CASSRGGQGYEQYF

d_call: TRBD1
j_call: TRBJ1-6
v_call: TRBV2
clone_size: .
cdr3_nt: TGTGCCAGCAGGGGGACAGGATCGAGTTCACCCCTCCACTTT
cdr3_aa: CASRGTGSSSPLHF

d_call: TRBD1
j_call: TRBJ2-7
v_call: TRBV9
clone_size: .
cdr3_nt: TGTGCCAGCAGCGGACACCGGGACAGCTCCTACGAGCAGTACTTC
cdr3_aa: CASSGHRDSSYEQYF

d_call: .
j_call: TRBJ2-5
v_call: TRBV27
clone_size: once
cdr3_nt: TGTGCCAGCAGTTGGACACCACCTTCAGTTTCGTTCCAGTACTTC
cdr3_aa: CASSWTPPSVSFQYF

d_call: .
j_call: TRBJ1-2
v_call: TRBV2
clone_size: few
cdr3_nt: TGTGCCAGCAGTACAGAAGGGAACTATGGCTACACCTTC
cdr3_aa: CASSTEGNYGYTF

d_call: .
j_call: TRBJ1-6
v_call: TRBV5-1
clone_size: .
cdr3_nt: TGCGCCAGCAGTCTGAGGAACGGGGGCGACTCACCCCTCCACTTT
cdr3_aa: CASSLRNGGDSPLHF

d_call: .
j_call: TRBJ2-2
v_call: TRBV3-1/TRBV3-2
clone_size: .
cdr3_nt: TGTGCCAGCAGCCAGTCAGATTCCTCCGGGGAGCTGTTTTTT
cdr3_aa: CASSQSDSSGELFF

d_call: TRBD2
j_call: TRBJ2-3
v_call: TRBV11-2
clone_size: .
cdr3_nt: TGTGCCAGCAGCCGGGGCGAAGGACTAGCGGGGGGAGCTGATACGCAGTATTTT
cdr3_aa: CASSRGEGLAGGADTQYF

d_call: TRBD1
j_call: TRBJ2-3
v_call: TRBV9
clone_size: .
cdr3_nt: TGTGCCAGCAGCGTGACAGGGGTTAGTGCAGATACGCAGTATTTT
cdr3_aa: CASSVTGVSADTQYF

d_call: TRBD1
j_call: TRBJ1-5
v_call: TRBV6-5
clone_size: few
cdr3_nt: TGTGCCAGCAGTCAGACAGGGAGCAATCAGCCCCAGCATTTT
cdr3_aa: CASSQTGSNQPQHF

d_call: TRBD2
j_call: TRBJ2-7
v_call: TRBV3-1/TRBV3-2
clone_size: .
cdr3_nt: TGTGCCAGCAGCCTAGGACTAGCGGGGCCCTACGAGCAGTACTTC
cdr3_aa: CASSLGLAGPYEQYF

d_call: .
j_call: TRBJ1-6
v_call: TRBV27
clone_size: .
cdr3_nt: TGTGCCAGCAGTCTTGGACGGCAACCTTCCTATAATTCACCCCTCCACTTT
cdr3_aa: CASSLGRQPSYNSPLHF

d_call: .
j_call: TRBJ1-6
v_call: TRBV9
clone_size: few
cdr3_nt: TGTGCCAGCAGCGTAGCTACGGATTCACCCCTCCACTTT
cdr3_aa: CASSVATDSPLHF

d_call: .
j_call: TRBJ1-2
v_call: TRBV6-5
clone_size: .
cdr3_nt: TGTGCCAGCAGTTACTCCACCCTTGGGGGCTACACCTTC
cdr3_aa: CASSYSTLGGYTF

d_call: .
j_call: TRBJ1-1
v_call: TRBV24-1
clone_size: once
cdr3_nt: TGTGCCACCAAAGGACTGAACACTGAAGCTTTCTTT
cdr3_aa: CATKGLNTEAFF

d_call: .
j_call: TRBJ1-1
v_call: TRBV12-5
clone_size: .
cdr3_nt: TGTGCTAGTGGTTTGCGCACCGGGGCCTTGACTGAAGCTTTCTTT
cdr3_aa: CASGLRTGALTEAFF

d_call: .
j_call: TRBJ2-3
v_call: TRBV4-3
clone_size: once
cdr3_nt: TGCGCCAGCAGGCGAGGGGCAGAGAGCACAGATACGCAGTATTTT
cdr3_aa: CASRRGAESTDTQYF

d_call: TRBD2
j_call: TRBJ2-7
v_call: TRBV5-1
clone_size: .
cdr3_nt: TGCGCCAGCAGCTTCGAAGCGGGGGGAACCTACGAGCAGTACTTC
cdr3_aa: CASSFEAGGTYEQYF

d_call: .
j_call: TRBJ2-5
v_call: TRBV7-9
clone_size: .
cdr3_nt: TGTGCCAGCAGCTTAGTCCCGGGACACAAGGAGACCCAGTACTTC
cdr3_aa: CASSLVPGHKETQYF

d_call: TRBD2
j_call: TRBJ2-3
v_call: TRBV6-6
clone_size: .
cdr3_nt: TGTGCCAGCAGTTACTGGGGACTATTCCGAGATACGCAGTATTTT
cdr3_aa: CASSYWGLFRDTQYF

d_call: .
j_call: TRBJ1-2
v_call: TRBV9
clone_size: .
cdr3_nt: TGTGCCAGCAGCAAGACAACTAACTATGGCTACACCTTC
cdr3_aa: CASSKTTNYGYTF

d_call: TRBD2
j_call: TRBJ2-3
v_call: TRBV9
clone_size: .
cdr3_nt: TGTGCCAGCAGCGTTGATAGCGGGGGGAGCACAGATACGCAGTATTTT
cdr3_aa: CASSVDSGGSTDTQYF